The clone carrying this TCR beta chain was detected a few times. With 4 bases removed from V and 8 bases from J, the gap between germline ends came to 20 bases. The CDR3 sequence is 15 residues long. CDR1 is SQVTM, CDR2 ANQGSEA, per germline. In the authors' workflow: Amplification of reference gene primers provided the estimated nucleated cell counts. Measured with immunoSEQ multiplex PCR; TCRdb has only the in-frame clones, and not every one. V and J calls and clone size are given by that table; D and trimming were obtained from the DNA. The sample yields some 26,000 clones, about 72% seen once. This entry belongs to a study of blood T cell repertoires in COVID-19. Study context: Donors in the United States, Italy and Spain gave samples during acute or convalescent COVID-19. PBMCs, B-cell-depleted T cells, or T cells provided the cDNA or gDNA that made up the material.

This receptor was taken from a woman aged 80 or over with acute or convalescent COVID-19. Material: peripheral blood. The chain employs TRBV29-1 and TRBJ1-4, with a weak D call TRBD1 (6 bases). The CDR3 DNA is TGCAGCGTTGGAGGCCCCGGGACACGGGGCGAAAAACTGTTTTTT. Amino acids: CSVGGPGTRGEKLFF. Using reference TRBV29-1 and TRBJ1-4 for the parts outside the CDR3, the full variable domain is SAVISQKPSRDICQRGTSLTIQCQVDSQVTMMFWYRQQPGQSLTLIATANQGSEATYESGFVIDKFPISRPNLTFSTLTVSNMSPEDSSIYLCSVGGPGTRGEKLFFGSGTQLSVL.